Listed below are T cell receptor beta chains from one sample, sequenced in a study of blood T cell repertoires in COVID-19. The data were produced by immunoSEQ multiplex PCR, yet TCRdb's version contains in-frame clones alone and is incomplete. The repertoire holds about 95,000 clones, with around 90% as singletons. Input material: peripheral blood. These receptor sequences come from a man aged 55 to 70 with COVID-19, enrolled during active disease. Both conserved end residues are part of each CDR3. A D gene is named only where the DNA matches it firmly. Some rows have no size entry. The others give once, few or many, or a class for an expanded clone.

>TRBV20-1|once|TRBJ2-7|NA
CSARDSYEQYF
TGCAGTGCTAGAGATAGTTACGAGCAGTACTTC
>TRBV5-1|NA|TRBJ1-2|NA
CASSPPGGRGRGYTF
TGCGCCAGCAGCCCTCCGGGGGGCCGGGGAAGGGGCTACACCTTC
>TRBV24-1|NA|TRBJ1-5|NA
CATSDSGTFEGGNQPQHF
TGTGCCACCAGTGACTCCGGGACCTTCGAGGGGGGCAATCAGCCCCAGCATTTT
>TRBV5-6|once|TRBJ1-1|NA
CASSFGVQVNTEAFF
TGTGCCAGCAGCTTCGGAGTCCAAGTGAACACTGAAGCTTTCTTT
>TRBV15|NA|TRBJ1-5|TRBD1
CATSRTGTGDEQPQHF
TGTGCCACCAGCAGAACCGGGACAGGGGACGAGCAGCCCCAGCATTTT
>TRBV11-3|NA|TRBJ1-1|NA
CASSFVSGDTEAFF
TGTGCCAGCAGCTTCGTATCCGGGGACACTGAAGCTTTCTTT
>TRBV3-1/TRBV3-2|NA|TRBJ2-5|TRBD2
CASSQPSPGTSPREGKTQYF
TGTGCCAGCAGCCAACCATCCCCCGGGACTAGCCCCCGAGAGGGAAAGACCCAGTACTTC
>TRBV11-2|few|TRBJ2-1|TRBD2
CASSYGGANEQFF
TGTGCCAGCAGCTACGGGGGGGCTAATGAGCAGTTCTTC
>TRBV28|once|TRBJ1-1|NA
CASSSGRVDTEAFF
TGTGCCAGCAGTTCCGGCAGGGTGGACACTGAAGCTTTCTTT
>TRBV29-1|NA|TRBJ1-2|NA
CSSENSYGYTF
TGCAGCTCCGAGAACAGCTATGGCTACACCTTC
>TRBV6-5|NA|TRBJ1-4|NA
CASTAGWTNEKLFF
TGTGCCAGCACCGCAGGGTGGACTAATGAAAAACTGTTTTTT
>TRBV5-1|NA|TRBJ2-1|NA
CASSPWAHNEQFF
TGCGCCAGCAGTCCCTGGGCCCACAATGAGCAGTTCTTC
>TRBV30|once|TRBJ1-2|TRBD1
CAWSVPGQGYGYTF
TGTGCCTGGAGTGTACCCGGACAGGGCTATGGCTACACCTTC
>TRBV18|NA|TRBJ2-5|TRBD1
CASSLGQGRETQYF
TGTGCCAGCTCACTTGGACAGGGGCGAGAGACCCAGTACTTC
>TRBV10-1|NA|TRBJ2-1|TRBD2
CASSLAGGSPYNEQFF
TGCGCCAGCAGCCTAGCGGGAGGTTCCCCTTACAATGAGCAGTTCTTC
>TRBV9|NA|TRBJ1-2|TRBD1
CASSVHRTGGESGYTF
TGTGCCAGCAGCGTTCACCGGACAGGGGGCGAAAGTGGCTACACCTTC
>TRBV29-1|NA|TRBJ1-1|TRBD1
CSGDRGQEAFF
TGCAGCGGGGACAGGGGACAGGAAGCTTTCTTT
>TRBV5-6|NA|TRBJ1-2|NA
CASSPPDRPYGYTF
TGTGCCAGCAGCCCGCCAGACAGGCCCTATGGCTACACCTTC
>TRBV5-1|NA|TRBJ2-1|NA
CASSLGPASYNEQFF
TGCGCCAGCAGCTTGGGGCCCGCCTCCTACAATGAGCAGTTCTTC
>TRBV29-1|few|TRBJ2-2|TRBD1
CSVLGDRGNTGELFF
TGCAGCGTTCTAGGAGACAGGGGGAACACCGGGGAGCTGTTTTTT
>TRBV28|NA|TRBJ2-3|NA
CASTPIGRVVGDTQYF
TGTGCCAGCACCCCAATCGGCAGGGTCGTGGGAGATACGCAGTATTTT
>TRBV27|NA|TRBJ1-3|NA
CASSFDRSPGNTIYF
TGTGCCAGCAGTTTCGACAGGAGCCCTGGAAACACCATATATTTT
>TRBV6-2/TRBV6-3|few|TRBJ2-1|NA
CASSYLLSVYNEQFF
TGTGCCAGCAGTTACCTTTTGAGCGTCTACAATGAGCAGTTCTTC
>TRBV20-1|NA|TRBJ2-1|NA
CSASREWEQFF
TGCAGTGCTAGTCGGGAGTGGGAGCAGTTCTTC
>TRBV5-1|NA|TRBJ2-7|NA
CASSYPRDSSYEQYF
TGCGCCAGCAGTTACCCTCGGGATAGCTCCTACGAGCAGTACTTC
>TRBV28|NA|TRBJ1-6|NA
CASKGLSNSPLHF
TGTGCCAGCAAAGGACTGAGTAATTCACCCCTCCACTTT
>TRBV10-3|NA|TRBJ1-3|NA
CAISEFQGLSSGNTIYF
TGTGCCATCAGTGAGTTTCAGGGATTGAGCTCTGGAAACACCATATATTTT
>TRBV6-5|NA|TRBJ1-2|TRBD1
CASREGAGGYTF
TGTGCCAGCAGAGAGGGGGCAGGGGGCTACACCTTC
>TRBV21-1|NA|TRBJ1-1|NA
CASSRQGVRNTEAFF
TGTGCCAGCAGCCGACAGGGGGTTAGGAACACTGAAGCTTTCTTT
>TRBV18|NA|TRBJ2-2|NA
CASSPGSQGTTGELFF
TGTGCCAGCTCACCGGGAAGCCAGGGTACCACCGGGGAGCTGTTTTTT
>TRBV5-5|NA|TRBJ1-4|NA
CASSLDQGLANEKLFF
TGTGCCAGCAGCTTGGATCAGGGGTTGGCTAATGAAAAACTGTTTTTT
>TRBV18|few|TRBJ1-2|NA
CASSPSAGDGYTF
TGTGCCAGCTCACCCTCGGCAGGGGATGGCTACACCTTC
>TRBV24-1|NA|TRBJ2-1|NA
CATSDFSAWNEQFF
TGTGCCACCAGTGATTTCTCAGCGTGGAATGAGCAGTTCTTC
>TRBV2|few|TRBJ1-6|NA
CASRLATFNSPLHF
TGTGCCAGCAGGCTGGCCACCTTTAATTCACCCCTCCACTTT
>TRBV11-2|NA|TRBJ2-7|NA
CASNSLVGREQYF
TGTGCCAGCAACTCCCTTGTGGGGCGTGAGCAGTACTTC
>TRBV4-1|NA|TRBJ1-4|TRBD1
CASSQDLNTGTGEEKLFF
TGCGCCAGCAGCCAAGATCTAAATACCGGGACAGGGGAGGAAAAACTGTTTTTT
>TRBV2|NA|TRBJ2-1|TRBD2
CASSRSASSGRTDSHEQFF
TGTGCCAGCAGTCGCTCCGCCTCTAGCGGGCGGACAGACTCACATGAGCAGTTCTTC
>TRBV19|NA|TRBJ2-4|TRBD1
CASRSRGLGVYF
TGTGCCAGCCGTTCCAGGGGGCTCGGGGTGTACTTC
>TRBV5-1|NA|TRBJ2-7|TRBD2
CASRFLPGGSYEQYF
TGCGCCAGCAGATTTCTCCCGGGGGGTTCCTACGAGCAGTACTTC
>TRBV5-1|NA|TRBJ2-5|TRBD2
CASAMTSGIQETQYF
TGCGCCAGCGCAATGACTAGCGGGATTCAAGAGACCCAGTACTTC
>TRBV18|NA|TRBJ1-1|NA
CASFRPQGSMNTEAFF
TGTGCCAGCTTTCGCCCTCAGGGGAGCATGAACACTGAAGCTTTCTTT
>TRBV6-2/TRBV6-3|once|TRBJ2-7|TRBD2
CASSYFGGSGEQYF
TGTGCCAGCAGTTACTTCGGCGGGAGCGGCGAGCAGTACTTC
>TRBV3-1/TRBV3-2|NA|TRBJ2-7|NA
CASSQDSRVRREQYF
TGTGCCAGCAGCCAAGATTCCAGGGTGCGTCGGGAGCAGTACTTC
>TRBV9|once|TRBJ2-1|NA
CASSPTTMVHEQFF
TGTGCCAGCAGCCCAACCACAATGGTCCATGAGCAGTTCTTC
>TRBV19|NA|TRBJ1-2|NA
CASSYQASYGYTF
TGTGCCAGTAGTTACCAGGCCAGCTATGGCTACACCTTC
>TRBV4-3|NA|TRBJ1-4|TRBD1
CASSQDGTGGNEKLFF
TGCGCCAGCAGCCAAGATGGAACAGGGGGGAATGAAAAACTGTTTTTT
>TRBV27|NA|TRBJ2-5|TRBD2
CASTRLAGQETQYF
TGTGCCAGCACTCGTTTAGCGGGCCAAGAGACCCAGTACTTC
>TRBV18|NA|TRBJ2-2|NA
CASSPSRGNTGELFF
TGTGCCAGCTCACCATCCCGCGGGAACACCGGGGAGCTGTTTTTT
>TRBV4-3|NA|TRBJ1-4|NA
CASSRNPANEKLFF
TGCGCCAGCAGCAGAAATCCGGCTAATGAAAAACTGTTTTTT
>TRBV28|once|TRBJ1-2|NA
CASSSVGYTF
TGTGCCAGCAGCTCCGTTGGCTACACCTTC
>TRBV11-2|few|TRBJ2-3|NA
CASSFYQGMDTQYF
TGTGCCAGCAGCTTCTACCAGGGTATGGATACGCAGTATTTT
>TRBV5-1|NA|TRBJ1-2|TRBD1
CASSGGQGKSGYTF
TGCGCCAGCAGCGGGGGACAGGGAAAGTCCGGCTACACCTTC
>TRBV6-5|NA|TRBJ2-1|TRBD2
CASSLAGRYNEQFF
TGTGCCAGCAGCCTAGCGGGAAGGTACAATGAGCAGTTCTTC
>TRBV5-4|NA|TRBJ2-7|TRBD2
CASSSRTSGRVGEQYF
TGTGCCAGCAGCTCCCGGACTAGCGGGAGGGTAGGGGAGCAGTACTTC
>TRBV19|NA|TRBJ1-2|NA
CASSIGRANYGYTF
TGTGCCAGTAGTATCGGGAGAGCTAACTATGGCTACACCTTC
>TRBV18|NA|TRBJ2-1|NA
CASSPDSSSYNEQFF
TGTGCCAGCTCACCTGACAGTAGCTCCTACAATGAGCAGTTCTTC
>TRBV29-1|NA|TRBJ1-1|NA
CSVDLTENTEAFF
TGCAGCGTTGATCTGACAGAGAACACTGAAGCTTTCTTT